Below, 22 T cell receptor beta chains from the same sample are listed, as sequenced in a study of memory CD4+ T cells and cytomegalovirus serostatus (dated by TCRdb to between 2018 and 2020). Single viable CD3+CD4+CD8-CD45RO+ cells were sorted as memory CD4+ T cells on a FACSAria II. The method was the immunoSEQ multiplex PCR assay. The clones in this table, taken by TCRdb from immuneACCESS, are in-frame only. Not every clone is retained; where verified, under half of the shortfall comes from an unresolved V gene, and the cause of the rest is unknown. Counted in this sample were roughly 45,000 clones; approximately 78% of them appeared once. Clones ranked in the top ten supply approximately 0.78% of the sample. Sample: memory CD4+ T cells from blood. The receptors were gathered from an adult in good health and CMV-seronegative.

V usage is TRBV7-9 and J usage is TRBJ2-7; possibly TRBD1 for D (6 bases). V gave up 3 bases and J gave up 3 bases, with 9 bases separating them. This CDR3 is built from 13 residues. Germline values: CDR1 SEHNR, CDR2 FQNEAQ (reference sequence). This chain's CDR3 is CASSFEGGYEQYF. CDR3 DNA sequence: TGTGCCAGCAGCTTCGAAGGGGGCTACGAGCAGTACTTC.

This chain connects TRBV19 to TRBJ2-1; 8 nucleotides match TRBD1. After removal of 4 bases from V and 8 bases from J, the junction contained 10 bases not matched to a gene. The CDR3 sequence is 15 residues long. The germline gives CDR1 LNHDA, CDR2 SQIVND (reference sequence). The CDR3 region is CASSTDRGYFDEQFF. The CDR3 DNA reads as TGTGCCAGTAGTACCGACAGGGGATATTTCGATGAGCAGTTCTTC.

The rearrangement links TRBV5-1 to TRBJ2-6, with D perhaps matching TRBD1 or TRBD2 (5 bases each). V lost 8 bases and J 1 base, leaving 13 bases between the germline ends. Looked up from germline, CDR1 is SGHRS and CDR2 is YFSETQ. The CDR3 runs to 15 residues. The CDR3 region has the DNA TGCGCCAGTGAGGGACGGCAGTCTGGGGCCAACGTCCTGACTTTC. Amino acids: CASEGRQSGANVLTF. The full variable domain, in which reference TRBV5-1 and TRBJ2-6 provide the parts outside the CDR3, is KAGVTQTPRYLIKTRGQQVTLSCSPISGHRSVSWYQQTPGQGLQFLFEYFSETQRNKGNFPGRFSGRQFSNSRSEMNVSTLELGDSALYLCASEGRQSGANVLTFGAGSRLTVL.

The J gene is TRBJ2-3, the V gene TRBV5-1, with 7 bases aligning to TRBD2. V shed 4 bases and J 0 bases; nucleotides not matched to a gene: 2. Germline loops: CDR1 SGHRS, CDR2 YFSETQ. This CDR3 has 14 residues. CDR3 sequence reads: CASSPSGSTDTQYF. Here the CDR3 DNA reads TGCGCCAGCAGCCCTAGCGGCAGCACAGATACGCAGTATTTT.

This chain uses TRBV5-1 with TRBJ1-4, with D hard to call. Germline CDR1 and CDR2: SGHRS and YFSETQ. The V and J ends lost 1 base and 0 bases respectively, with 7 bases between them. The CDR3 has 15 residues. In nucleotides, the CDR3 is TGCGCCAGCAGCTTGTCTGGGACAACTAATGAAAAACTGTTTTTT. Protein sequence: CASSLSGTTNEKLFF.

The chain employs TRBV7-9 and TRBJ1-2; tentatively, D is TRBD1 (6 bases). The CDR3 consists of 18 residues. CDR1 and CDR2 from the germline V gene are SEHNR and FQNEAQ (reference sequence). Between the trimmed V and J ends, which lost 1 base and 3 bases, there was a span of 21 bases. CDR3 residues: CASSLEGGEQDLYYGYTF. The DNA of the CDR3 is TGTGCCAGCAGCTTAGAAGGGGGAGAACAAGACCTATACTATGGCTACACCTTC.

The rearrangement links TRBV28 to TRBJ2-1; TRBD2 matches at 7 bases. J gave up 14 bases and V 3 bases, and 13 bases lay outside the gene matches. CDR3 length: 14 amino acids. Looked up from germline, CDR1 is MDHEN and CDR2 is SYDVKM. The CDR3 sequence: CASSFEGGPYSEFF. CDR3 nucleotide sequence: TGTGCCAGCAGTTTTGAGGGAGGGCCCTATTCCGAGTTCTTC. Together with reference TRBV28 and TRBJ2-1, the CDR3 gives the full variable domain: DVKVTQSSRYLVKRTGEKVFLECVQDMDHENMFWYRQDPGLGLRLIYFSYDVKMKEKGDIPEGYSVSREKKERFSLILESASTNQTSMYLCASSFEGGPYSEFFGPGTRLTVL.

The chain combines TRBV6-1 with TRBJ2-1; 11 bases are a match to TRBD2. The CDR3 loop spans 16 amino acids. V lost 4 bases to trimming and J lost 4 bases; unmatched junction nucleotides: 6. The germline V gene has CDR1 MNHNS and CDR2 SASEGT. CDR3: CASSVGTSGKYNEQFF. CDR3 bases: TGTGCCAGCAGTGTAGGGACTAGCGGTAAATACAATGAGCAGTTCTTC.

The chain recombines TRBV7-2 with TRBJ1-2; 8 bases agree with TRBD1. The CDR3 totals 12 residues. Germline loops: CDR1 SGHTA, CDR2 FQGNSA. V dropped 2 bases and J dropped 8; count of bases not matched to a gene: 1. In DNA, the CDR3 is TGTGCCAGCAGCTTACGACAGGGGGGCTACACCTTC. It yields the protein CASSLRQGGYTF.

The chain joins TRBV7-2 to TRBJ1-2; 9 bases align to TRBD1. The CDR3 has 16 residues. The J segment lost 4 bases and the V segment lost 1 base, leaving 7 bases of the junction unmatched. Germline CDR1 SGHTA, CDR2 FQGNSA. DNA of the CDR3: TGTGCCAGCAGCTTAGGGGGACAGGGTATGGGCTATGGCTACACCTTC. It specifies CASSLGGQGMGYGYTF.

The chain recombines TRBV5-4 with TRBJ2-5; TRBD1 matches at 9 bases. Per germline, CDR1 SGHNT and CDR2 YYREEE (reference sequence). The V and J ends lost 3 bases and 4 bases, in that order; junction bases with no gene match: 7. CDR3 length: 15 amino acids. In DNA, the CDR3 is TGTGCCAGCAGCTCGGGACAGGGAGTAGGAGAGACCCAGTACTTC. Translation: CASSSGQGVGETQYF.

This chain links TRBV14 with TRBJ1-4; D call uncertain. There are 17 residues in the CDR3. Germline loops: CDR1 SGHDN, CDR2 FVKESK. V was shortened by 6 bases and J by 0 bases, with 17 bases between the two germline ends. DNA of the CDR3: TGTGCCAGCAGGGAATGGAGTCCGGCCCCAACTAATGAAAAACTGTTTTTT. Protein product: CASREWSPAPTNEKLFF.

In this sample, this clone turned up a few times. The chain uses TRBV30 and TRBJ2-1, with 14 bases lining up with TRBD2. Looked up from germline, CDR1 is GTSNPN and CDR2 is SVGIG (reference sequence). The CDR3 totals 16 residues. Trimming removed 2 bases from V and 2 bases from J; junction bases left unmatched: 2. CDR3 coding DNA: TGTGCCTGGAGTCAGGGACTAGCGGGGGCCTACAATGAGCAGTTCTTC. Protein sequence: CAWSQGLAGAYNEQFF.

V is TRBV30 and J is TRBJ2-5; 12 bases fit TRBD2. V trimming: 7 bases; J trimming: 1 base; junction bases outside the gene matches: 16. The CDR3 has 18 residues. Germline-derived CDR1 and CDR2 are GTSNPN and SVGIG (reference sequence). CDR3 DNA sequence: TGTGCCTCAAACCGGGTAGCTAGCGGGAGGGTGGTCCAAGAGACCCAGTACTTC. This codes for CASNRVASGRVVQETQYF.

A remark on this clone: The same CDR3 can be traced to other DNA sequences in this sample. The rearrangement uses TRBV27 and TRBJ2-3, with a tentative D call TRBD2 (5 bases). The CDR3 totals 13 residues. Trimming pared 0 bases from V and 6 bases from J, leaving 7 bases between. Per germline, CDR1 MNHEY and CDR2 SMNVEV (reference sequence). The CDR3 region has the DNA TGTGCCAGCAGTTTATCGTGGAGGGATACGCAGTATTTT. Protein product: CASSLSWRDTQYF.

The genes are TRBV2 and TRBJ2-1, with 11 bases aligning to TRBD2. CDR1 is SNHLY and CDR2 is FYNNEI in the germline V gene. The CDR3 has 16 residues. The V segment lost 5 bases and the J segment 2 bases; nucleotides outside the gene matches: 5. CDR3: CASSLAGGITYNEQFF. The CDR3 DNA sequence: TGTGCCAGCAGTTTAGCGGGGGGGATCACCTACAATGAGCAGTTCTTC.

This chain joins TRBV2 and TRBJ2-2, with 7 bases aligning to TRBD2. The CDR3 covers 15 residues. V was clipped by 11 bases and J by 0 bases; unmatched bases: 9. Germline CDR1 SNHLY, CDR2 FYNNEI. CDR3 residues: CAVRRLATNTGELFF. The CDR3 nucleotides read TGTGCCGTACGTAGACTAGCCACGAACACCGGGGAGCTGTTTTTT. The whole variable domain, remainder taken from reference TRBV2 and TRBJ2-2, is EPEVTQTPSHQVTQMGQEVILRCVPISNHLYFYWYRQILGQKVEFLVSFYNNEISEKSEIFDDQFSVERPDGSNFTLKIRSTKLEDSAMYFCAVRRLATNTGELFFGEGSRLTVL.

This clone was detected once. The V call is TRBV28, the J call TRBJ1-5; weak D call: TRBD1 (5 bases). The germline V gene has CDR1 MDHEN and CDR2 SYDVKM. V lost 4 bases to trimming and J lost 0 bases, with 16 bases between them. CDR3 size: 17 residues. The CDR3 sequence: CASSSHQDSYSNQPQHF. CDR3 bases: TGTGCCAGCAGTTCGCATCAAGACAGTTATAGCAATCAGCCCCAGCATTTT. Together with reference TRBV28 and TRBJ1-5, the CDR3 gives the full variable domain: DVKVTQSSRYLVKRTGEKVFLECVQDMDHENMFWYRQDPGLGLRLIYFSYDVKMKEKGDIPEGYSVSREKKERFSLILESASTNQTSMYLCASSSHQDSYSNQPQHFGDGTRLSIL.

This clone was recorded only once. The chain uses TRBV6-1 and TRBJ2-5; no firm D call. CDR3 length equals 15 residues. Germline CDR1 reads MNHNS; CDR2 reads SASEGT. Trimming pared 6 bases from V and 5 bases from J, leaving 19 bases between. The CDR3: CASSGGRTAWETQYF. In nucleotides, the CDR3 is TGTGCCAGCAGCGGCGGCAGGACCGCCTGGGAGACCCAGTACTTC.

This chain links TRBV11-2 with TRBJ1-3; D possibly corresponds to TRBD1 (6 bases). The V and J ends lost 6 bases and 4 bases respectively, with 16 bases between them. Germline V gene lookup returns CDR1 SGHAT and CDR2 FQNNGV. The CDR3 spans 15 residues. CDR3 DNA: TGTGCCAGCAGTCCCGAGGGGGTGGACGGAAACACCATATATTTT. Translating it yields CASSPEGVDGNTIYF.

A few counts support this clone. The chain couples TRBV7-2 to TRBJ2-5; TRBD2 matches 11 bases. V shed 4 bases and J 5 bases; nucleotides not matched to a gene: 9. The CDR3 covers 16 residues. Germline assignment: CDR1 SGHTA and CDR2 FQGNSA. This chain's CDR3 is CASSSSLAGGFETQYF. CDR3 in DNA: TGTGCCAGCAGCTCAAGTTTAGCGGGGGGGTTTGAGACCCAGTACTTC.

The chain is built from TRBV5-1 and TRBJ2-3; TRBD2 might be the D (6 bases). Germline CDR1 SGHRS, CDR2 YFSETQ. With 4 bases removed from V and 2 bases from J, the gap between germline ends came to 14 bases. The CDR3 runs 15 residues. CDR3 sequence: CASSPTREDTDTQYF. CDR3 bases: TGCGCCAGCAGCCCGACTAGGGAGGACACAGATACGCAGTATTTT.